The present entry profiles one T cell receptor (beta chain) with its context. Its antigen is undetermined. Assay: immunoSEQ multiplex PCR; the TCRdb copy retains only in-frame clones and omits some. Among more than 70,000 clones listed, roughly 95% were seen once. This record comes from a study of T cell clonotyping in hematopoietic cell transplantation. Background on the study: Cytoreduction preceded collection of pretransplant recipient samples.

The study, taken as a whole, reports: Pathologically expanded recipient clonotypes increased progressively from day 30 to day 180 as diversity fell.

Time point given: recipient sample about 28 days before transplant, after cytoreduction. CDR3 length equals 16 residues. The germline V gene has CDR1 MDHEN and CDR2 SYDVKM. V was clipped by 2 bases and J by 0 bases, with 12 bases between them. V is TRBV28 and J is TRBJ2-3; D is tentatively TRBD1 or TRBD2 (6 bases each). The TCR comes from a woman aged 50 to 60 with acute myeloid leukemia. Some clones in this sample may be carry-over from other donors' samples. The material was peripheral blood mononuclear cells, obtained before stem cell transplant. CDR3 amino acids: CASSLRGASSTDTQYF. CDR3 nucleotides: TGTGCCAGCAGTTTAAGGGGGGCCTCCAGCACAGATACGCAGTATTTT.